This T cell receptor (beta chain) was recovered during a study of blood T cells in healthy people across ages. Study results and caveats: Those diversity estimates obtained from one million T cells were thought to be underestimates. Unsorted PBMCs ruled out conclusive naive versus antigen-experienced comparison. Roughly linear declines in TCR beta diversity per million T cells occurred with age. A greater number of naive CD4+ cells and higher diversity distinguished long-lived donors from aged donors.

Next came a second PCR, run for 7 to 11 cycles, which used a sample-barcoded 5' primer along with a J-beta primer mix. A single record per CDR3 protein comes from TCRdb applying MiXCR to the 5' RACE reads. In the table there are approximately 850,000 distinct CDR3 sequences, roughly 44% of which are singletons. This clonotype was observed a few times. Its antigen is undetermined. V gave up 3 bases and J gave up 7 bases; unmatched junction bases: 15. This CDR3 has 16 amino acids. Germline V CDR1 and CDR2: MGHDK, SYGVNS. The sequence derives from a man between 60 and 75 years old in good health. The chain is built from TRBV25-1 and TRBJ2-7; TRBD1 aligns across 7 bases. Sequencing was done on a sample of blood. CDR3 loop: CASSDRNRGRGSEQYF. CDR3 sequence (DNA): TGTGCCAGCAGTGACCGGAACAGGGGCCGAGGGAGTGAGCAGTACTTC.